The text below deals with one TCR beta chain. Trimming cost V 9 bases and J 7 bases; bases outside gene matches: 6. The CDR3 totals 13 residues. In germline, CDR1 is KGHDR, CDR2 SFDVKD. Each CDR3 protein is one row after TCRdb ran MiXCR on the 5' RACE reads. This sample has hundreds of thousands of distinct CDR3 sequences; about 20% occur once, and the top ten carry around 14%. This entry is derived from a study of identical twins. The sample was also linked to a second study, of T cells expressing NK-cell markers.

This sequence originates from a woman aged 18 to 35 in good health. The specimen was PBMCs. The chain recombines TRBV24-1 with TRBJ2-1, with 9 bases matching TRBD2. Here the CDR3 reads CATQSSGGNEQFF. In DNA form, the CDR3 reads TGTGCCACCCAGAGTAGCGGGGGAAATGAGCAGTTCTTC.